The rows below give T cell receptor beta chains drawn from one sample of a study of T cell repertoires in cytomegalovirus infection. TCRdb re-called the reads with MiXCR, one entry per CDR3 protein. This sample has 350,000 to 500,000 distinct CDR3 sequences, with about a third found just once. The sample consisted of PBMCs. These receptors were obtained from a human donor in good health (CMV status not recorded). Some clones in this sample may be carry-over from other donors' samples. The CDR3 runs from the conserved cysteine through the conserved F or W. The order of the fields is D gene, J gene, V gene, clone size, CDR3 DNA, CDR3 protein. D genes are given only for firm matches. The listing skips clone size in some rows; elsewhere it reads once, few, many or a size class.

D: -; J: TRBJ2-7; V: TRBV7-9; size: -; DNA: TGTGCCAGCAACCCCAGGGTGGGGGATTACTCCTACGAGCAGTACTTC; CDR3: CASNPRVGDYSYEQYF
D: -; J: TRBJ1-1; V: TRBV19; size: -; DNA: TGTGCCAGTAGTATCAGCAGGGGCCTCATGAACACTGAAGCTTTCTTT; CDR3: CASSISRGLMNTEAFF
D: -; J: TRBJ2-7; V: TRBV20-1; size: few; DNA: TGCAGTGCCCACCGAACAGAAGCCTCCTACGAGCAGTACTTC; CDR3: CSAHRTEASYEQYF
D: -; J: TRBJ2-1; V: TRBV15; size: -; DNA: TGTGCCACCAGCAGAGTTCGGGGCAATGAGCAGTTCTTC; CDR3: CATSRVRGNEQFF
D: -; J: TRBJ2-5; V: TRBV18; size: many; DNA: TGTGCCAGCTCACCGGGGGAAGCGGAGACCCAGTACTTC; CDR3: CASSPGEAETQYF
D: TRBD2; J: TRBJ2-6; V: TRBV20-1; size: few; DNA: TGCAGTGCTAGAGATTCGCCAGCGGGGATGAACTCTGGGGCCAACGTCCTGACTTTC; CDR3: CSARDSPAGMNSGANVLTF
D: -; J: TRBJ2-1; V: TRBV7-2; size: many; DNA: TGTGCCAGCAGCTTACCCGGACAGAACCGTTACAATGAGCAGTTCTTC; CDR3: CASSLPGQNRYNEQFF
D: TRBD2; J: TRBJ2-7; V: TRBV7-2; size: -; DNA: TGTGCCAGCAGCCGCCAGGGAGGGCACTACGAGCAGTACTTC; CDR3: CASSRQGGHYEQYF
D: -; J: TRBJ2-7; V: TRBV12-3/TRBV12-4; size: -; DNA: TGTGCCAGCAGTTTCTCCCTCGACGAGCAGTACTTC; CDR3: CASSFSLDEQYF
D: -; J: TRBJ1-6; V: TRBV5-6; size: few; DNA: TGTGCCAGCAGCAAAGCAGGGGCTCCTTCACCCCTCCACTTT; CDR3: CASSKAGAPSPLHF
D: TRBD1; J: TRBJ1-6; V: TRBV20-1; size: few; DNA: TGCAGTGCTAGGGGACAGGGTAATTCACCCCTCCACTTT; CDR3: CSARGQGNSPLHF
D: -; J: TRBJ2-1; V: TRBV4-2; size: few; DNA: TGTGCCAGCAGCCTACAGACTAGAACCAATGAGCAGTTCTTC; CDR3: CASSLQTRTNEQFF
D: -; J: TRBJ1-2; V: TRBV6-6; size: few; DNA: TGTGCCAGCAGTTCCCAAACCCCGCGGAGCCCTAGGGGCTACACCTTC; CDR3: CASSSQTPRSPRGYTF
D: -; J: TRBJ2-1; V: TRBV6-4; size: -; DNA: TGTGCCAGCAGCCGGGACCCGGGCAACAATGAGCAGTTCTTC; CDR3: CASSRDPGNNEQFF
D: -; J: TRBJ1-1; V: TRBV7-2; size: many; DNA: TGTGCCAGCAGCTTAGGGGGGGGAGGCCGAGAAGCTTTCTTT; CDR3: CASSLGGGGREAFF
D: -; J: TRBJ1-1; V: TRBV7-2; size: many; DNA: TGTGCCAGCAGCTTAGACATGCCGGGGAACACTGAAGCTTTCTTT; CDR3: CASSLDMPGNTEAFF
D: TRBD2; J: TRBJ2-6; V: TRBV5-1; size: -; DNA: TGCGCCAGCAGCTTGGGGACTAGCCTCTCTGGGGCCAACGTCCTGACTTTC; CDR3: CASSLGTSLSGANVLTF
D: TRBD2; J: TRBJ2-1; V: TRBV13; size: -; DNA: TGTGCCAGCAGCCCCCGACTAGCGGGGGGGCCTTCATCCAATGAGCAGTTCTTC; CDR3: CASSPRLAGGPSSNEQFF
D: -; J: TRBJ1-1; V: TRBV11-2; size: -; DNA: TGTGCCAGCAGCCGCGCATCGGTGAACACTGAAGCTTTCTTT; CDR3: CASSRASVNTEAFF
D: -; J: TRBJ1-1; V: TRBV6-1; size: -; DNA: TGTGCCAGCAGCGATGCTGGACAGCCGAACACTGAAGCTTTCTTT; CDR3: CASSDAGQPNTEAFF
D: -; J: TRBJ2-1; V: TRBV6-5; size: -; DNA: TGTGCCAGCAGTTACATGGGGGGAGGTGAGCAGTTCTTC; CDR3: CASSYMGGGEQFF
D: -; J: TRBJ1-5; V: TRBV12-3/TRBV12-4; size: many; DNA: TGTGCCAGCAGTATCACCGGGACACTTTATCAGCCCCAGCATTTT; CDR3: CASSITGTLYQPQHF
D: -; J: TRBJ1-5; V: TRBV27; size: -; DNA: TGTGCCAGCAGTAAATTGGGAAAGAATCAGCCCCAGCATTTT; CDR3: CASSKLGKNQPQHF
D: -; J: TRBJ1-5; V: TRBV12-3/TRBV12-4; size: many; DNA: TGTGCCAGCAGCCCTGGGACGGGAGAAGGTCAGCCCCAGCATTTT; CDR3: CASSPGTGEGQPQHF
D: -; J: TRBJ1-2; V: TRBV5-4; size: few; DNA: TGTGCCAGCAGCTTGGAGGCGACACCTAACTATGGCTACACCTTC; CDR3: CASSLEATPNYGYTF
D: -; J: TRBJ1-2; V: TRBV25-1; size: few; DNA: TGTGCCAGTTCGGCGGGCTATGGCTACACCTTC; CDR3: CASSAGYGYTF
D: -; J: TRBJ2-7; V: TRBV7-6; size: -; DNA: TGTGCCAGCAGCTTAGCGGGGGGACCCCTCAAGCAGTACTTC; CDR3: CASSLAGGPLKQYF
D: -; J: TRBJ1-1; V: TRBV12-3/TRBV12-4; size: few; DNA: TGTGCCAGCAGACCCGACAGGATAAGCACTGAAGCTTTCTTT; CDR3: CASRPDRISTEAFF
D: -; J: TRBJ2-7; V: TRBV11-2; size: -; DNA: TGTGCCAGCAGCTTAGGGGCTAGCGAGCCCTACGAGCAGTACTTC; CDR3: CASSLGASEPYEQYF
D: -; J: TRBJ2-7; V: TRBV7-8; size: many; DNA: TGTGCCAGCAGCATAACCGGGACGGCCTCCTACGAGCAGTACTTC; CDR3: CASSITGTASYEQYF
D: -; J: TRBJ1-4; V: TRBV5-1; size: few; DNA: TGCGCCAGCAGCACGGGACTACGAGAGGCAACTAATGAAAAACTGTTTTTT; CDR3: CASSTGLREATNEKLFF
D: TRBD1; J: TRBJ2-5; V: TRBV5-8; size: -; DNA: TGTGCCAGCAGCTTTTCCGGGACAGGGGTAGAGACCCAGTACTTC; CDR3: CASSFSGTGVETQYF
D: -; J: TRBJ1-2; V: TRBV29-1; size: few; DNA: TGCAGCGTTGATGGAACACGGACCCCTAACTATGGCTACACCTTC; CDR3: CSVDGTRTPNYGYTF
D: TRBD1; J: TRBJ1-6; V: TRBV6-1; size: -; DNA: TGTGCCAGCAGTCCCCGGGACAGGGTTAATTCACCCCTCCACTTT; CDR3: CASSPRDRVNSPLHF
D: TRBD1; J: TRBJ2-5; V: TRBV10-2; size: -; DNA: TGCGCCAGCAGTGAGTTCGACAGGGAAATAGAGACCCAGTACTTC; CDR3: CASSEFDREIETQYF
D: -; J: TRBJ2-1; V: TRBV2; size: -; DNA: TGTGCCAGCTCTAGTAACGCTCACTCCTACAATGAGCAGTTCTTC; CDR3: CASSSNAHSYNEQFF
D: -; J: TRBJ2-1; V: TRBV5-1; size: few; DNA: TGCGCCAGCAGCTTGTCGACGAAAGGGGCTGGAGAGCAGTTCTTC; CDR3: CASSLSTKGAGEQFF
D: -; J: TRBJ2-1; V: TRBV19; size: -; DNA: TGTGCCAGTAGTATTTTGACAGGTCTTGAGCAGTTCTTC; CDR3: CASSILTGLEQFF
D: -; J: TRBJ1-5; V: TRBV25-1; size: few; DNA: TGTGCCAGCAGTAGTACAGGGATGGGTCAGCCCCAGCATTTT; CDR3: CASSSTGMGQPQHF
D: -; J: TRBJ2-7; V: TRBV5-1; size: few; DNA: TGCGCCAGCAGCTTTTACGCGGAGAGCTCCTACGAGCAGTACTTC; CDR3: CASSFYAESSYEQYF
D: -; J: TRBJ1-6; V: TRBV4-1; size: many; DNA: TGCGCCAGCAGCCAGCCGGGGACGGCTGATAATTCACCCCTCCACTTT; CDR3: CASSQPGTADNSPLHF
D: -; J: TRBJ1-5; V: TRBV6-1; size: -; DNA: TGTGCCAGCAGTGAAGTTTGGGGCGTGAAGGGCAATCAGCCCCAGCATTTT; CDR3: CASSEVWGVKGNQPQHF